A selection of T cell receptor beta chains follows, all from one sample in a study of T cell responses to AZD1222 COVID-19 vaccine. TCRdb keeps only in-frame clones here, not all; method: immunoSEQ multiplex PCR. The sample lists approximately 100,000 clones, around nine tenths occurring once. Sequencing was performed on peripheral blood, taken 28 days after the second AZD1222 dose. The receptors were sampled from an adult who received the AZD1222 COVID-19 vaccine. The conserved cysteine and the conserved F or W are not part of the CDR3 here. Each record gives: J gene, D gene, V gene, CDR3 protein. A D gene is named only where the DNA matches it firmly.

TRBJ2-6	.	TRBV5-1	ASSLAGSGANVLT
TRBJ2-5	TRBD1	TRBV24-1	ATSDPPGQGSETQY
TRBJ2-7	.	TRBV4-1	ASSQDSGVEQY
TRBJ1-6	.	TRBV2	ASSPMPYNSPLH
TRBJ2-7	.	TRBV19	ASRKAPQEGYEQY
TRBJ1-1	.	TRBV7-2	ASSPGQNTEAF
TRBJ1-1	.	TRBV10-3	AISLGPSNTEAF
TRBJ1-5	TRBD1	TRBV7-2	ASSLVGTGAQPQH
TRBJ2-7	.	TRBV7-9	ASSLSRNSYEQY
TRBJ1-1	.	TRBV9	ASSVDVGSLTEAF
TRBJ2-3	TRBD2	TRBV4-1	ASSQEGGLAGVTDTQY
TRBJ2-2	TRBD1	TRBV19	ASTGSWDRWDTGELF
TRBJ2-3	.	TRBV14	ASSVRLTDTQY
TRBJ1-2	.	TRBV19	ASSLQGPPNYGYT
TRBJ2-1	TRBD1	TRBV18	ASSPPPSDRGGNEQF
TRBJ2-2	TRBD2	TRBV5-1	ASSPWTSGGAYTGELF
TRBJ2-7	.	TRBV3-1/TRBV3-2	ASSQGGTRSYEQY
TRBJ2-2	TRBD2	TRBV4-3	ASSQPTSGANTGELF
TRBJ1-4	TRBD1	TRBV30	ACHGTGVEKLF
TRBJ1-1	.	TRBV27	ASSLLGLITEAF
TRBJ1-6	.	TRBV6-5	ASSWGVSSPLH
TRBJ2-1	.	TRBV7-2	ASSADITSKEQF
TRBJ1-4	.	TRBV5-1	ASSRSGNGEKLF
TRBJ1-5	TRBD1	TRBV2	ASTKTGTYQPQH
TRBJ1-5	.	TRBV19	AIPYRNQPQH
TRBJ2-7	TRBD1	TRBV6-5	ASSPGTVTYEQY
TRBJ1-5	.	TRBV15	ATSPLDGAQH
TRBJ2-7	TRBD1	TRBV3-1/TRBV3-2	ASTLGTGIYEQY
TRBJ2-7	TRBD2	TRBV27	ASSLAGLAGGYEQY
TRBJ1-5	.	TRBV7-2	ASSGGGKRDQPQH
TRBJ2-7	TRBD1	TRBV30	AWSAGQGNHEQY
TRBJ2-2	.	TRBV29-1	SGRRGDGELF
TRBJ1-1	TRBD1	TRBV18	ASSPNGQDGGAF
TRBJ1-1	TRBD1	TRBV30	AWSRTGGAAF
TRBJ1-6	.	TRBV6-1	ASSEGGTYNSPLH
TRBJ2-7	TRBD1	TRBV6-5	ASSGRQGTTYEQY
TRBJ1-2	TRBD1	TRBV7-3	ASSLQDRGREGYT
TRBJ2-2	TRBD2	TRBV6-5	ASRGLAGTTGELF
TRBJ1-4	.	TRBV27	ASSHKYTTNEKLF
TRBJ2-3	TRBD2	TRBV28	ASSLTTSGATDTQY